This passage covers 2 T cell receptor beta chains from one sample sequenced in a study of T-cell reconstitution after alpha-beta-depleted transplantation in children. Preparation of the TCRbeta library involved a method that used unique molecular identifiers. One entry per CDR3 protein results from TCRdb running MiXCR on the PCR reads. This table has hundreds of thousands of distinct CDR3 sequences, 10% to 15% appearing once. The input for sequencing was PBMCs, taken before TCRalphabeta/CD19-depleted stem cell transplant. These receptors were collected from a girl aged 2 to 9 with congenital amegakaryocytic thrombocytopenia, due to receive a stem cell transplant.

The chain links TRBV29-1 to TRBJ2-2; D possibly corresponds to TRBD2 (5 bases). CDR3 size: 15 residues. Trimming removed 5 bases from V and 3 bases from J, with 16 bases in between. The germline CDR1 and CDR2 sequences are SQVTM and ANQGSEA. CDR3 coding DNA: TGCAGCGTTCTCGGGATGAAAGGGCACACCGGGGAGCTGTTTTTT. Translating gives CSVLGMKGHTGELFF.

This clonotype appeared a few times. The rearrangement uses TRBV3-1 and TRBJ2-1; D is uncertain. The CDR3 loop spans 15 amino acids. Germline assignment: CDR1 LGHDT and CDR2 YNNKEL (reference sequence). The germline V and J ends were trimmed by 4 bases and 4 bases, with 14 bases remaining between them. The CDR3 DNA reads TGTGCCAGCAGCCTTGAGCTGTCCCCATACAATGAGCAGTTCTTC. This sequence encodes CASSLELSPYNEQFF.